This T cell receptor (beta chain) was sequenced for a study of vaccination and CD4 T cells after COVID-19. As for treatment: approximately nine-day PBMC culture with coronavirus spike peptide pools or control peptides (ViraFEST assay). V lost 5 bases and J lost 4; bases outside the gene matches: 8. The CDR3 has 15 residues. Germline V gene lookup returns CDR1 SGHTA and CDR2 FQGNSA. About this clonotype: The antigen is unknown.

Cultured CD4+ T cell DNA was sequenced using the Oncomine TCR Beta short-read assay. Each CDR3 protein is one row after TCRdb ran MiXCR on the PCR reads. The table lists about 21,000 distinct CDR3 sequences, about 38% of them singletons, with approximately 5.3% in the top ten. The sample was CD4+ T cells from blood, cultured in vitro, taken before SARS-CoV-2 vaccination. The TCR was taken from a human donor who had recovered from COVID-19. The J gene is TRBJ2-5, the V gene TRBV7-2; the match to TRBD2 covers 9 bases. The CDR3 nucleotides are TGTGCCAGCAGCCGGAATAGCGGGAGTAGAGAGACCCAGTACTTC. It yields the protein CASSRNSGSRETQYF.